These T cell receptor beta chains were read from a single sample in a study of T-cell memory formation after mild COVID-19. TCRdb ran MiXCR on the 5' RACE reads and lists one entry per CDR3 protein. Among 350,000 or so distinct CDR3 sequences listed, around 21% were seen once. The specimen sequenced was PBMCs or a T cell subset sorted from them (not recorded which). The receptors shown here come from an adult woman who had mild COVID-19 (a few samples of this study predate the infection). Cell type and time point are not known. CDR3s include the opening cysteine and the closing phenylalanine or tryptophan. The order of the fields is J gene, V gene, CDR3 protein.

TRBJ2-7,TRBV7-8,CASRDRDNWYEQYF
TRBJ2-7,TRBV12-3/TRBV12-4,CASSLSGTGGYEQYF
TRBJ2-3,TRBV20-1,CRVGQGAEDTQYF
TRBJ2-1,TRBV18,CASSPTGTSIYNEQFF
TRBJ2-3,TRBV14,CASSQEWASGRTDTQYF
TRBJ2-7,TRBV3-2,CASSTRTSGRVYEQYF
TRBJ2-7,TRBV7-2,CASSHRDGTYEQYF
TRBJ1-1,TRBV10-3,CAISQTGDQGEAFF
TRBJ1-2,TRBV5-1,CASSLGTGGGYGYTF
TRBJ1-2,TRBV4-1,CASSRTSDYGYTF
TRBJ2-4,TRBV24-1,CATSDSRARAKNIQYF
TRBJ2-5,TRBV5-5,CASSLWEGETQYF
TRBJ1-2,TRBV7-9,CASSFPGDYGYTF
TRBJ1-2,TRBV6-5,CASSYLWGSADYGYTF
TRBJ1-1,TRBV12-3/TRBV12-4,CASSLAKVNTEAFF
TRBJ2-7,TRBV6-1,CASSAADGPYEQYF
TRBJ2-7,TRBV5-6,CASSRTSGGADEQYF
TRBJ2-2,TRBV7-3,CASKEGTGGSGELFF
TRBJ2-3,TRBV19,CASRTSGRPDTQYF
TRBJ2-7,TRBV6-1,CASSGGQGGYSYEQYF
TRBJ1-1,TRBV7-8,CASSPTGKGTEAFF
TRBJ2-1,TRBV5-1,CASSATSGGVYNEQFF
TRBJ1-1,TRBV27,CASRQRSLAEAFF
TRBJ2-3,TRBV7-9,CASSIRTGSTDTQYF
TRBJ1-2,TRBV6-6,CASSYSRQDGYTF
TRBJ1-4,TRBV7-6,CASSYTRINEKLFF
TRBJ2-1,TRBV7-2,CASSLETSGRGYNEQFF
TRBJ2-3,TRBV7-6,CASSLSTSVTDTQYF
TRBJ2-1,TRBV27,CASSSFLSSGTAYNEQFF
TRBJ2-1,TRBV5-4,CASTTPTGGGHEQFF
TRBJ2-6,TRBV6-2/TRBV6-3,CASSMAGSGANVLTF
TRBJ1-1,TRBV2,CASSARRQGTTEAFF
TRBJ1-2,TRBV6-1,CASSEVGLGSYGYTF
TRBJ2-5,TRBV15,CATSRDLTEQETQYF
TRBJ2-7,TRBV7-2,CASSEGGYLSYEQYF
TRBJ2-5,TRBV6-5,CASSYTGGYLKTQYF